Here is one TCR beta chain with its context. Some clones are missing from TCRdb's copy, which holds only in-frame ones; the method was immunoSEQ multiplex PCR. The sample includes 240,000 or so clones, roughly 87% of them seen just once. Germline CDR1 and CDR2: SGHVS and FQNEAQ. V was clipped by 2 bases and J by 1 base; unmatched bases: 5. This CDR3 spans 17 amino acids. The entry originates in a study of blood T cell repertoires in COVID-19. This chain uses TRBV7-8 with TRBJ2-1; 10 nucleotides line up with TRBD1. The specimen was peripheral blood. The receptor was derived from a man aged 55 to 70 who had recovered from COVID-19. CDR3 region: CASSLKGTGDSYNEQFF. The CDR3 region has the DNA TGTGCCAGCAGCTTAAAAGGGACAGGGGATTCCTACAATGAGCAGTTCTTC.